This T cell receptor (beta chain) emerged from a study of blood T cell repertoires in COVID-19. Study-wide context: Both acute and convalescent COVID-19 samples were obtained from the United States, Italy and Spain. PBMCs, B-cell-depleted T cells, or T cells were the source of the cDNA or gDNA that made up the material.

In the original workflow: Estimation of nucleated cell counts was performed using reference gene primer amplification. Measured with immunoSEQ multiplex PCR; TCRdb has only the in-frame clones, and not every one. Clonal size and the V and J genes are those of that table, whereas D and trimming came from the DNA. The repertoire holds about 210,000 clones, with over 60% as singletons. V shed 5 bases and J shed 4 bases, with 11 bases lying between them. CDR3 length equals 13 residues. CDR1 and CDR2 (germline): MNHEY, SMNVEV (reference sequence). The sequence came from a woman in her 70s with acute or convalescent COVID-19. Input material: peripheral blood. The genes are TRBV27 and TRBJ1-2; D may be TRBD1 (5 bases). The CDR3 region has the DNA TGTGCCAGCAGTATTAGGCAGGGCTATGGCTACACCTTC. It codes for CASSIRQGYGYTF.